Each of the 30 T cell receptor beta chains below was sequenced from the same sample in a study of T cell changes during pregnancy in multiple sclerosis. The table came from immunoSEQ multiplex PCR; TCRdb's copy has only in-frame clones and leaves some out. The data contain 25,000 to 35,000 clones, 92% of them singletons. This sample comprised peripheral blood, obtained in the first trimester of pregnancy. All receptors come from a female donor in good health, enrolled as a control in a pregnancy study.

The rearrangement links TRBV19 to TRBJ2-7; 7 nucleotides line up with TRBD1. Germline assignment: CDR1 LNHDA and CDR2 SQIVND (reference sequence). There are 15 residues in the CDR3. V gave up 6 bases and J gave up 0 bases; unmatched junction bases: 8. CDR3 DNA sequence: TGTGCCAGTAGGCCGGGACAGAGATTCTCCTACGAGCAGTACTTC. This translates into CASRPGQRFSYEQYF.

The chain links TRBV7-2 to TRBJ2-7, with D perhaps matching TRBD2 (6 bases). Germline V gene data show CDR1 as SGHTA and CDR2 as FQGNSA. CDR3 length equals 15 residues. The V end lost 2 bases, the J end lost 4 bases, and 15 bases lay between the germline ends. Here the CDR3 reads CASSLSRGRLYEQYF. In nucleotides, the CDR3 is TGTGCCAGCAGCTTATCCCGGGGGAGGCTATACGAGCAGTACTTC.

This chain joins TRBV27 and TRBJ2-5; D is unclear. The J call may be wrong; the DNA end is better matched by TRBJ2-7. Germline CDR1 reads MNHEY; CDR2 reads SMNVEV (reference sequence). The CDR3 has 16 amino acids. CDR3 in amino acids: CASSFGSVRSSYEQYF. CDR3 nucleotides: TGTGCCAGCAGTTTTGGAAGCGTACGAAGCTCCTACGAGCAGTACTTC.

This clone was picked up one time. The rearrangement joins TRBV7-9 to TRBJ1-5; D not certain. Trimming pared 6 bases from V and 4 bases from J, leaving 7 bases between. The CDR3 is 12 amino acids. The germline V gene has CDR1 SEHNR and CDR2 FQNEAQ (reference sequence). The CDR3 reads CASSYLNQPQHF. The CDR3 DNA reads as TGTGCCAGCAGTTATCTGAATCAGCCCCAGCATTTT.

J is TRBJ1-2 and V is TRBV2, with 7 positions matching TRBD1. After removal of 4 bases from V and 8 bases from J, the junction contained 7 bases not matched to a gene. This CDR3 has 13 residues. Germline lookup yields CDR1 SNHLY and CDR2 FYNNEI. In DNA, the CDR3 is TGTGCCAGCAGTGCAGGGGGAACGGGAGGCTACACCTTC. This sequence encodes CASSAGGTGGYTF.

This clone came up a few times. The V gene is TRBV7-2, the J gene TRBJ1-1; 8 positions agree with TRBD1. This CDR3 has 16 residues. Trimming at V came to 7 bases and at J to 1 base, leaving 11 bases not matched to a gene. The germline gives CDR1 SGHTA, CDR2 FQGNSA. CDR3 residues: CASTQGWQGANTEAFF. CDR3 nucleotides: TGTGCCAGCACCCAAGGGTGGCAGGGGGCGAACACTGAAGCTTTCTTT.

The chain has TRBV10-3 and TRBJ2-2; weak D call: TRBD2 (6 bases). Germline V CDR1 and CDR2: ENHRY, SYGVKD. Trimming removed 3 bases from V and 7 bases from J, with 18 bases in between. This CDR3 contains 16 residues. CDR3 region: CAISENGGASGGELFF. The DNA for the CDR3 is TGTGCCATCAGTGAAAACGGGGGAGCGTCCGGCGGGGAGCTGTTTTTT.

This clone was seen just once. In the same sample, other DNA sequences code for this CDR3. This chain joins TRBV19 and TRBJ2-6; TRBD2 is a possible D gene (5 bases). The germline gives CDR1 LNHDA, CDR2 SQIVND (reference sequence). The CDR3 is 15 residues long. Between the trimmed V and J ends, which lost 1 base and 1 base, there was a span of 5 bases. CDR3 region: CASSIGGSGANVLTF. CDR3 coding DNA: TGTGCCAGTAGTATAGGCGGGTCTGGGGCCAACGTCCTGACTTTC.

The genes are TRBV7-8 and TRBJ2-7; no definite D call. Per germline, CDR1 SGHVS and CDR2 FQNEAQ. V gave up 1 base and J gave up 3 bases, with 7 bases separating them. CDR3 length: 13 amino acids. CDR3 nucleotides: TGTGCCAGCAGCTTAGACCTATTCTACGAGCAGTACTTC. Amino acids: CASSLDLFYEQYF.

The chain uses TRBV18 and TRBJ1-1; D is uncertain. CDR3 size: 13 residues. The V gene lost 2 bases and the J gene lost 4 bases, with 8 bases spanning the gap. Germline loops: CDR1 KGHSH, CDR2 LQKENI. CDR3 protein: CASSPVGVTEAFF. CDR3 bases: TGTGCCAGCTCACCAGTGGGCGTCACTGAAGCTTTCTTT.

In its sample, this clone is medium-sized. This rearrangement joins TRBV27 to TRBJ1-2, with a tentative D call TRBD1 (6 bases). Germline CDR1 and CDR2: MNHEY and SMNVEV (reference sequence). The CDR3 has 14 amino acids. V was pared by 5 bases and J by 6 bases, with 16 bases between. CDR3 sequence: CASSPSTGYNGYTF. Written as DNA, the CDR3 is TGTGCCAGCAGTCCCTCAACAGGGTACAATGGCTACACCTTC.

The rearrangement links TRBV28 to TRBJ2-5; 12 nucleotides line up with TRBD1. Germline CDR1 is MDHEN and CDR2 is SYDVKM. Trimming took 2 bases from V and 5 from J; bases not matched to a gene: 3. The CDR3 spans 15 residues. The CDR3 DNA reads as TGTGCCAGCAGTTTAGGGACAGGGGGCCGTGAGACCCAGTACTTC. Its translation: CASSLGTGGRETQYF.

The chain recombines TRBV11-2 with TRBJ1-2; 10 nucleotides agree with TRBD1. V shed 1 base and J 8 bases; nucleotides not matched to a gene: 7. CDR1 is SGHAT, CDR2 FQNNGV, per germline. CDR3 length: 15 amino acids. CDR3 in DNA: TGTGCCAGCAGCTTAGTCCGGGACAGGGGCCGGGGCTACACCTTC. It translates to CASSLVRDRGRGYTF.

This sequence joins TRBV6-5 and TRBJ1-3; the D is unclear. The CDR3 contains 15 residues. The germline CDR1 and CDR2 sequences are MNHEY and SVGAGI. The V and J ends lost 0 bases and 1 base respectively, with 7 bases between them. The CDR3 coding sequence is TGTGCCAGCAGTTACTCGGCGGGATCTGGAAACACCATATATTTT. Translating it yields CASSYSAGSGNTIYF.

V and J are TRBV5-6 and TRBJ2-2, with 9 positions matching TRBD1. This CDR3 is 15 amino acids long. V was pared by 3 bases and J by 3 bases, with 3 bases of the junction left unmatched. Germline-derived CDR1 and CDR2 are SGHDT and YYEEEE. The CDR3 sequence: CASSYGQGYTGELFF. The CDR3 nucleotides are TGTGCCAGCAGCTACGGACAGGGGTACACCGGGGAGCTGTTTTTT.

This CDR3 is CASSVVPTGGSPLHF. The CDR3 DNA reads as TGTGCCAGCAGCGTAGTCCCCACAGGGGGATCACCCCTCCACTTT. The chain joins TRBV9 to TRBJ1-6; 8 bases fit TRBD1. With V trimmed by 0 bases and J by 10 bases, 6 bases remained unmatched. The CDR3 has 15 amino acids. The V gene's germline CDR1 is SGDLS and CDR2 YYNGEE.

The chain links TRBV4-1 to TRBJ2-7, with a tentative D call TRBD2 (6 bases). The CDR3 is made up of 15 amino acids. Germline CDR1 is MGHRA and CDR2 is YSYEKL. The V end lost 1 base, the J end lost 0 bases, and 10 bases lay between the germline ends. CDR3: CASSQVRGYSYEQYF. In nucleotides, the CDR3 is TGCGCCAGCAGCCAAGTGCGGGGTTACTCCTACGAGCAGTACTTC.

The chain has TRBV4-1 and TRBJ2-1, with 12 bases that match TRBD2. This CDR3 has 18 amino acids. V was clipped by 4 bases and J by 0 bases; unmatched bases: 7. Germline V gene data show CDR1 as MGHRA and CDR2 as YSYEKL. The CDR3 DNA follows: TGCGCCAGCAGCCCTCGCCTAGCGGGAGGGAGCTCCTACAATGAGCAGTTCTTC. It encodes CASSPRLAGGSSYNEQFF.

This chain uses TRBV5-6 with TRBJ1-4; 7 positions agree with TRBD1. CDR1 is SGHDT, CDR2 YYEEEE, per germline. Germline trimming cut 0 bases from V and 3 bases from J; bases unmatched to any gene: 2. This CDR3 comprises 15 residues. The CDR3 region has the DNA TGTGCCAGCAGCTTGGTCGGGACAGCTAATGAAAAACTGTTTTTT. This sequence encodes CASSLVGTANEKLFF. Combining the CDR3 with reference TRBV5-6 and TRBJ1-4 gives the whole variable domain DAGVTQSPTHLIKTRGQQVTLRCSPKSGHDTVSWYQQALGQGPQFIFQYYEEEERQRGNFPDRFSGHQFPNYSSELNVNALLLGDSALYLCASSLVGTANEKLFFGSGTQLSVL.

This clone was detected once. The rearrangement links TRBV15 to TRBJ1-3; D ambiguous. This CDR3 is built from 16 residues. Germline CDR1 and CDR2: LNHNV and YYDKDF (reference sequence). V lost 1 base and J 2 bases, leaving 12 bases between the germline ends. CDR3 sequence reads: CATSRGGVGAGNTIYF. CDR3 nucleotides: TGTGCCACCAGCAGAGGCGGGGTGGGAGCTGGAAACACCATATATTTT.

The chain employs TRBV28 and TRBJ1-2, with TRBD1 matching 8 bases. Trimming took 10 bases from V and 3 from J; bases not matched to a gene: 7. Germline V CDR1 and CDR2: MDHEN, SYDVKM. The CDR3 has 13 residues. The CDR3, as DNA: TGTGCCATCCAGGGGGCAGCGGACTATGGCTACACCTTC. It yields the protein CAIQGAADYGYTF.

The J gene is TRBJ1-1, the V gene TRBV7-8; D unclear. CDR3 size: 13 residues. CDR1 and CDR2 (germline): SGHVS, FQNEAQ. V lost 0 bases to trimming and J lost 7 bases, with 9 bases between them. The CDR3 coding sequence is TGTGCCAGCAGCTTAGCGCGCGACTTTGAAGCTTTCTTT. Residues: CASSLARDFEAFF.

The chain recombines TRBV14 with TRBJ2-7, with D possibly TRBD2 on 5 matching bases. From germline, CDR1 is SGHDN and CDR2 FVKESK. V was trimmed by 4 bases and J by 3 bases, leaving 13 bases between them. This CDR3 is built from 14 residues. DNA for the CDR3: TGTGCCAGCAGCCGCGCGGGTAATCACTACGAGCAGTACTTC. It is translated as CASSRAGNHYEQYF.

This clone has a single count. The chain uses TRBV15 and TRBJ1-2; 11 nucleotides align to TRBD1. The CDR3 has 17 residues. The germline gives CDR1 LNHNV, CDR2 YYDKDF (reference sequence). The trim removed 0 bases at V and 2 bases at J, leaving 5 bases unmatched. CDR3 amino acids: CATSRDGTGGGNYGYTF. The CDR3 DNA sequence: TGTGCCACCAGCAGAGATGGGACAGGGGGAGGCAACTATGGCTACACCTTC. The full variable domain, completed using reference TRBV15 and TRBJ1-2, is DAMVIQNPRYQVTQFGKPVTLSCSQTLNHNVMYWYQQKSSQAPKLLFHYYDKDFNNEADTPDNFQSRRPNTSFCFLDIRSPGLGDTAMYLCATSRDGTGGGNYGYTFGSGTRLTVV.

This sequence joins TRBV10-3 and TRBJ2-3; 7 bases are shared with TRBD2. CDR1 ENHRY and CDR2 SYGVKD come from the germline V gene. Germline trimming cut 6 bases from V and 5 bases from J; bases unmatched to any gene: 8. The CDR3 has 14 residues. The DNA for the CDR3 is TGTGCCATCAGGGCTAGCGGTGGGGGAGATACGCAGTATTTT. The encoded protein is CAIRASGGGDTQYF.

The V gene is TRBV6-6, the J gene TRBJ2-7; D is perhaps TRBD2 (6 bases). V was clipped by 0 bases and J by 0 bases, with 6 bases between them. CDR3 length equals 14 residues. Germline CDR1 reads MNHNY; CDR2 reads SVGAGI (reference sequence). Here the CDR3 DNA reads TGTGCCAGCAGTTACTCGACTAGCTCCTACGAGCAGTACTTC. It translates to CASSYSTSSYEQYF.

The V call is TRBV6-5, the J call TRBJ2-3; D is possibly TRBD2 (5 bases). CDR1 is MNHEY and CDR2 is SVGAGI in the germline V gene. This CDR3 is built from 16 residues. The V end was cut by 2 bases, the J end by 0 bases, with 12 bases between. CDR3 sequence reads: CASSYRPRTSTDTQYF. The DNA of the CDR3 is TGTGCCAGCAGTTACCGACCCCGGACTAGCACAGATACGCAGTATTTT.

This clone was seen only once. The chain combines TRBV11-2 with TRBJ2-1; TRBD2 aligns across 11 bases. The length of the CDR3 is 17 residues. Germline-derived CDR1 and CDR2 are SGHAT and FQNNGV. With V trimmed by 3 bases and J by 10 bases, 14 bases remained unmatched. CDR3 sequence reads: CASSFRGGLAGGGEQFF. The CDR3 DNA reads as TGTGCCAGCAGCTTTAGAGGGGGGCTAGCGGGAGGAGGGGAGCAGTTCTTC. Together with reference TRBV11-2 and TRBJ2-1, the CDR3 gives the full variable domain: EAGVAQSPRYKIIEKRQSVAFWCNPISGHATLYWYQQILGQGPKLLIQFQNNGVVDDSQLPKDRFSAERLKGVDSTLKIQPAKLEDSAVYLCASSFRGGLAGGGEQFFGPGTRLTVL.

The genes are TRBV5-1 and TRBJ2-2, with TRBD1 matching over 9 bases. Per germline, CDR1 SGHRS and CDR2 YFSETQ. V trimming: 4 bases; J trimming: 4 bases; junction bases outside the gene matches: 8. This CDR3 comprises 16 residues. The CDR3 is CASSMEGQGLTGELFF. DNA of the CDR3: TGCGCCAGCAGCATGGAGGGACAGGGACTCACCGGGGAGCTGTTTTTT. Filled out from reference TRBV5-1 and TRBJ2-2, the complete variable domain reads KAGVTQTPRYLIKTRGQQVTLSCSPISGHRSVSWYQQTPGQGLQFLFEYFSETQRNKGNFPGRFSGRQFSNSRSEMNVSTLELGDSALYLCASSMEGQGLTGELFFGEGSRLTVL.

The rearrangement joins TRBV7-8 to TRBJ1-1, with D perhaps matching TRBD1 (6 bases). The germline V gene encodes CDR1 SGHVS and CDR2 FQNEAQ. The CDR3 sequence is 14 residues long. The V end was cut by 7 bases, the J end by 3 bases, with 15 bases between. This chain's CDR3 is CASNLWGQYTEAFF. CDR3 nucleotide sequence: TGTGCCAGCAACCTGTGGGGGCAGTACACTGAAGCTTTCTTT.